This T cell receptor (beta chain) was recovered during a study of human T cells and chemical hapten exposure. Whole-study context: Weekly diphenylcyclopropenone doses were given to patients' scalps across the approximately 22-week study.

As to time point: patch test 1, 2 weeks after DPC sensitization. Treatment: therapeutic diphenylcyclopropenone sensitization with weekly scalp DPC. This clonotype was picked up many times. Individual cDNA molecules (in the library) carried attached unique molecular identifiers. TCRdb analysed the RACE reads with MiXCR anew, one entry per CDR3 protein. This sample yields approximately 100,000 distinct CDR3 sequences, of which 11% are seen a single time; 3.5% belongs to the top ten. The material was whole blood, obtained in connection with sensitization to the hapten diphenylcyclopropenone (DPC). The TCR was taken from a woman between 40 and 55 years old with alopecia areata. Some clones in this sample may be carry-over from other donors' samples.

CDR3 loop: CASRGGRTGRYEQFF. CDR3 DNA: TGTGCCAGCAGGGGGGGAAGGACGGGTAGATATGAGCAGTTCTTC. The V gene is TRBV27, the J gene TRBJ2-1; tentatively, D is TRBD2 (6 bases). V lost 6 bases to trimming and J lost 8 bases, with 20 bases between them. The CDR3 has 15 amino acids. Germline V CDR1 and CDR2: MNHEY, SMNVEV (reference sequence).